This T cell receptor (beta chain) was identified in a study of Ad26.COV2.S vaccination and SARS-CoV-2 variants. About the research overall: Ad26.COV2.S given intramuscularly, once or twice 56 days apart.

Noted treatment: about 20 received Ad26.COV2.S at low or high dose, single or two shots; 5 received placebo; per-sample allocation not given. Sampling was performed 63 days after the first vaccine or placebo injection. Trimming took 0 bases from V and 4 from J, leaving 9 bases between them. The CDR3 sequence is 14 residues long. Germline V gene lookup returns CDR1 LGHDT and CDR2 YNNKEL (reference sequence). The data were produced by immunoSEQ multiplex PCR, yet TCRdb's version contains in-frame clones alone and is incomplete. The sample includes about 400,000 clones, over 80% of them seen just once. The sequences come from peripheral blood, collected in a trial of Ad26.COV2.S vaccine versus placebo. This sequence was found in a person aged 18-65 years who received the Ad26.COV2.S COVID-19 vaccine or a placebo. V usage is TRBV3-1 (or the pseudogene TRBV3-2) and J usage is TRBJ1-1, with D uncertain. The CDR3 loop is CASSQDHPGTEAFF. The CDR3 DNA reads TGTGCCAGCAGCCAAGATCATCCAGGCACTGAAGCTTTCTTT.